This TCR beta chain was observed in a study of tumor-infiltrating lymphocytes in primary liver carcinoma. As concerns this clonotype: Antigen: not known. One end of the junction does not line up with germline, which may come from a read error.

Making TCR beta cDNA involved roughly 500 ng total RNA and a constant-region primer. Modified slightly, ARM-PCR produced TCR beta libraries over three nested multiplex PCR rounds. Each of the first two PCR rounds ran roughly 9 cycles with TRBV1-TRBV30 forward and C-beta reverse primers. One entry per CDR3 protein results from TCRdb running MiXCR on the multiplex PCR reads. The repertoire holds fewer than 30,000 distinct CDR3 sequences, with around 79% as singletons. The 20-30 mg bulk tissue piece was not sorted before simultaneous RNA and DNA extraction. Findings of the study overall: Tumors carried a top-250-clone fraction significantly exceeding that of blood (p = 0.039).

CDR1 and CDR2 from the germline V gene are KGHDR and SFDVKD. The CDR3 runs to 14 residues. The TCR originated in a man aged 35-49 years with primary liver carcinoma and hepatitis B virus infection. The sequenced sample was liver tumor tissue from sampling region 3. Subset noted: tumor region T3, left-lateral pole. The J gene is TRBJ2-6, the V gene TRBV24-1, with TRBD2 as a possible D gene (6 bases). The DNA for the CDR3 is TGTGCCACCGGCGGGGATGCCGGGGTCAACATCCTGACTTTC. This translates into CATGGDAGVNILTF.